These T cell receptor beta chains were read from a single sample in a study of cytomegalovirus exposure and HLA in healthy donors. Clones were read by immunoSEQ multiplex PCR, and TCRdb kept only the in-frame ones, dropping some. The table shows under 150,000 clones, with around 86% occurring only once. The sample taken for sequencing was PBMCs. The receptor set was obtained from a young man in good health and CMV-seropositive. CDR3s include the opening cysteine and the closing phenylalanine or tryptophan. The D gene is left open where the match is weak. The size field is filled for only some rows; it gives once, few, many or a size class.

TRBJ2-3 | TRBV19 | NA | TRBD2 | CASSQTSATDTQYF | TGTGCCAGTAGTCAGACTAGCGCGACAGATACGCAGTATTTT
TRBJ1-1 | TRBV6-1 | once | NA | CASTRDRVSTEAFF | TGTGCCAGCACTAGAGACAGAGTCTCCACTGAAGCTTTCTTT
TRBJ2-7 | TRBV14 | NA | NA | CASSQKWSLGDEQYF | TGTGCCAGCAGCCAGAAGTGGAGCCTCGGGGACGAGCAGTACTTC
TRBJ2-3 | TRBV28 | NA | NA | CASSPAQQGLDTQYF | TGTGCCAGCAGTCCAGCCCAACAGGGATTAGATACGCAGTATTTT
TRBJ1-2 | TRBV27 | NA | NA | CASKSQGGGYTF | TGTGCCAGCAAAAGCCAGGGTGGTGGCTACACCTTC
TRBJ2-5 | TRBV6-5 | NA | TRBD2 | CATTSGGAETQYF | TGTGCCACGACTAGCGGGGGGGCTGAGACCCAGTACTTC
TRBJ2-2 | TRBV6-5 | NA | TRBD1 | CASSYRTTGGTGELFF | TGTGCCAGCAGTTACCGCACGACAGGGGGCACCGGGGAGCTGTTTTTT
TRBJ2-5 | TRBV7-3 | NA | TRBD2 | CASSRGLAGEGVETQYF | TGTGCCAGCAGCCGGGGACTAGCGGGAGAGGGCGTAGAGACCCAGTACTTC
TRBJ1-2 | TRBV4-2 | once | TRBD1 | CASSKTGANYGYTF | TGTGCCAGCAGCAAGACAGGGGCGAACTATGGCTACACCTTC
TRBJ1-2 | TRBV29-1 | NA | NA | CSVGTENPSYGYTF | TGCAGCGTTGGGACAGAGAACCCCTCCTATGGCTACACCTTC
TRBJ2-3 | TRBV27 | once | TRBD1 | CASSWDRSDTQYF | TGTGCCAGCAGTTGGGACAGGTCAGATACGCAGTATTTT
TRBJ2-3 | TRBV9 | NA | NA | CASGAAPSGSTDTQYF | TGTGCCAGCGGAGCAGCCCCGAGCGGAAGCACAGATACGCAGTATTTT
TRBJ2-7 | TRBV9 | NA | NA | CASSVAEGYEQYF | TGTGCCAGCAGCGTCGCGGAGGGTTACGAGCAGTACTTC
TRBJ2-3 | TRBV28 | NA | TRBD2 | CASSLGGIDTQYF | TGTGCCAGCAGCCTGGGGGGGATAGATACGCAGTATTTT
TRBJ2-4 | TRBV20-1 | NA | NA | CSASTANIQYF | TGCAGTGCTTCTACAGCAAACATTCAGTACTTC
TRBJ2-7 | TRBV9 | NA | TRBD2 | CASSVGTSGYEQYF | TGTGCCAGCAGCGTAGGGACTAGCGGCTACGAGCAGTACTTC
TRBJ2-3 | TRBV6-6 | NA | TRBD2 | CASSYSGEGSDTQYF | TGTGCCAGCAGTTATAGCGGGGAAGGGTCAGATACGCAGTATTTT
TRBJ1-5 | TRBV7-8 | NA | NA | CASSWVGAVYSNQPQHF | TGTGCCAGCAGCTGGGTGGGGGCGGTCTATAGCAATCAGCCCCAGCATTTT
TRBJ2-1 | TRBV10-3 | once | TRBD2 | CAISESGGSGTGFEQFF | TGTGCCATCAGTGAGTCCGGGGGAAGCGGGACGGGTTTTGAGCAGTTCTTC
TRBJ1-3 | TRBV6-5 | NA | TRBD1 | CASSSTGSGNTIYF | TGTGCCAGCAGCTCGACAGGGTCTGGAAACACCATATATTTT
TRBJ1-2 | TRBV18 | once | NA | CASSPVPGNYGYTF | TGTGCCAGCTCACCGGTCCCGGGAAACTATGGCTACACCTTC
TRBJ2-1 | TRBV25-1 | NA | NA | CASSEYAGHYNEQFF | TGTGCCAGCAGTGAATATGCGGGGCACTACAATGAGCAGTTCTTC
TRBJ2-7 | TRBV25-1 | NA | TRBD1 | CASSEYGTGRYEQYF | TGTGCCAGCAGTGAATACGGGACAGGGAGGTACGAGCAGTACTTC
TRBJ1-5 | TRBV6-6 | NA | NA | CASSEPVKPQHF | TGTGCCAGCAGTGAGCCTGTGAAGCCCCAGCATTTT
TRBJ2-2 | TRBV11-2 | NA | NA | CASSLKGAGELFF | TGTGCCAGCAGCTTAAAGGGGGCCGGGGAGCTGTTTTTT